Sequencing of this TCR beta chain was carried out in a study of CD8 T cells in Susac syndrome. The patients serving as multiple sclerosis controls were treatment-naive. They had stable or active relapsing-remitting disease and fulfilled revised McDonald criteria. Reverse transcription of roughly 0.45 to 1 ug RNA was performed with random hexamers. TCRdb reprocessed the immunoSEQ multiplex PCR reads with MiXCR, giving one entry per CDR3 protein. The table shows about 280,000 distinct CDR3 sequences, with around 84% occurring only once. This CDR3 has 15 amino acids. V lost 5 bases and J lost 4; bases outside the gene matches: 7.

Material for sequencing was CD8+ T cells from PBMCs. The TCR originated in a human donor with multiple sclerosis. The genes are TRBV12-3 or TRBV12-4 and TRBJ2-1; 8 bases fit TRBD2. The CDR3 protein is CASSDDGRGYNEQFF. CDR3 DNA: TGTGCCAGCAGTGATGACGGGAGGGGGTACAATGAGCAGTTCTTC.